This section outlines one T cell receptor beta chain sequence together with its context. Its antigen remains unknown. Germline values: CDR1 SGHTA, CDR2 FQGTGA. V lost 0 bases, J lost 0 bases, and 2 bases stayed unmatched. CDR3 length equals 15 residues. PCR primers comprised 60 Vbeta and 13 Jbeta primers. Generated by immunoSEQ multiplex PCR, the TCRdb table keeps only in-frame clones and is missing some. The sample consists of about 100,000 clones, 70% to 80% of them appearing once. This specimen comes from a study of cytomegalovirus exposure and HLA in healthy donors. Study background: Approximately 77 million unique TCRs from HLA-typed donors were held in an early release of data.

Study-wide findings and caveats: According to the study, roughly 160 TCR beta chains were cytomegalovirus-associated. In a later analysis, TCR beta V- and J-gene trimming was associated with a missense DCLRE1C variant.

V is TRBV7-3 and J is TRBJ2-7; 7 positions match TRBD2. Input material: PBMCs. The receptor was isolated from a woman in her sixties in good health and CMV-seropositive. The CDR3: CASSLTGGYSYEQYF. The CDR3, as DNA: TGTGCCAGCAGCTTAACGGGGGGGTACTCCTACGAGCAGTACTTC.